The next 2 T cell receptor beta chains were all read from a single sample in a study of T cell changes during pregnancy in multiple sclerosis. TCRdb's copy holds only in-frame clones and misses some; the assay was immunoSEQ multiplex PCR. The table lists approximately 13,000 clones, just over 90% of them singletons. The specimen was peripheral blood, collected in the second trimester of pregnancy. The source of these receptors is a female donor in good health, enrolled as a control in a pregnancy study.

V is TRBV5-4 and J is TRBJ2-7, with 11 nucleotides matching TRBD2. Unmatched junction bases numbered 4, after V lost 5 bases and J lost 0 bases. Germline CDR1 SGHNT, CDR2 YYREEE (reference sequence). The CDR3 is made up of 15 amino acids. CDR3: CASRSGTSGSYEQYF. The CDR3 DNA sequence: TGTGCCAGCAGGTCCGGGACTAGCGGCTCCTACGAGCAGTACTTC.

This clone has only a few counts. The gene calls are TRBV4-2 and TRBJ1-1; D may be TRBD1 (5 bases). V shed 1 base and J shed 3 bases, with 15 bases lying between them. CDR1 is LGHNA, CDR2 YNFKEQ, per germline. The CDR3 is 16 amino acids. This CDR3 reads CASSQGERTFDTEAFF. Here the CDR3 DNA reads TGTGCCAGCAGCCAAGGAGAAAGGACATTCGACACTGAAGCTTTCTTT.